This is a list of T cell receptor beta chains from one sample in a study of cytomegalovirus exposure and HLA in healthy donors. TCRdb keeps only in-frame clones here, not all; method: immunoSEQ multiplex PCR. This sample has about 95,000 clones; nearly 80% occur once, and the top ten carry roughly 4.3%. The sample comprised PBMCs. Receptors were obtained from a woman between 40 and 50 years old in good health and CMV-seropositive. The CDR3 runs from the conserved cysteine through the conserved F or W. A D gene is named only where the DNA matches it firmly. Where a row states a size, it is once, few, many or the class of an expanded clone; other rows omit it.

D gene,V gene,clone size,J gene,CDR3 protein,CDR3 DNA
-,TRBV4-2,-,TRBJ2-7,CASSQAGDYEQYF,TGTGCCAGCAGCCAAGCGGGAGACTACGAGCAGTACTTC
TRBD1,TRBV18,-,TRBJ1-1,CASSPPGTANTEAFF,TGTGCCAGCTCACCTCCCGGGACAGCAAACACTGAAGCTTTCTTT
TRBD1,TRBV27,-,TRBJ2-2,CASRSGTGITGELFF,TGTGCCAGCAGGTCCGGGACAGGGATCACCGGGGAGCTGTTTTTT
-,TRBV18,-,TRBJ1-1,CASSPRAWAEAFF,TGTGCCAGCTCACCGAGGGCCTGGGCTGAAGCTTTCTTT
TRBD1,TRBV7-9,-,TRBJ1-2,CASSLLAGTGEKNYGYTF,TGTGCCAGCAGCCTATTGGCCGGGACAGGGGAAAAAAACTATGGCTACACCTTC
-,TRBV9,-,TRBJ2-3,CASSALFGKGADTQYF,TGTGCCAGCAGCGCCCTCTTCGGTAAGGGAGCAGATACGCAGTATTTT
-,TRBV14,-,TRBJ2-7,CASSHTGYEQYF,TGTGCCAGCAGCCATACAGGCTACGAGCAGTACTTC
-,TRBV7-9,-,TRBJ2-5,CASSLGYDSHQETQYF,TGTGCCAGCAGCTTAGGTTATGACAGCCACCAAGAGACCCAGTACTTC
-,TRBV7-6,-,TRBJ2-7,CASSPNSGVSYEQYF,TGTGCCAGCAGCCCCAATTCCGGGGTTAGCTACGAGCAGTACTTC
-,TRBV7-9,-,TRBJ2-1,CASSPSRWPYNEQFF,TGTGCCAGCAGCCCTAGTAGGTGGCCCTACAATGAGCAGTTCTTC
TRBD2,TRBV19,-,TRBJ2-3,CASSPSGRTDTQYF,TGTGCCAGTAGTCCTAGCGGGAGAACAGATACGCAGTATTTT
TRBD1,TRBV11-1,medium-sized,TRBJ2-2,CASSLIGTGDTGELFF,TGTGCCAGCAGCTTAATAGGGACAGGGGACACCGGGGAGCTGTTTTTT
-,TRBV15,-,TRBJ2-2,CATSRDLNTGELFF,TGTGCCACCAGCAGGGACTTAAACACCGGGGAGCTGTTTTTT
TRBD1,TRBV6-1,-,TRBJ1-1,CASGSQGASTEAFF,TGTGCCAGCGGATCACAGGGGGCATCCACTGAAGCTTTCTTT
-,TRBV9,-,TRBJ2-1,CASSEDSSPSYNEQFF,TGTGCCAGCAGCGAGGATTCTAGTCCGTCCTACAATGAGCAGTTCTTC
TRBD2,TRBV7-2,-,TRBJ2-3,CASRPGLAGLDTQYF,TGTGCCAGCAGGCCGGGACTAGCGGGTTTAGATACGCAGTATTTT
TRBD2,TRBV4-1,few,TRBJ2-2,CASSRSGILNTGELFF,TGCGCCAGCAGCCGCAGCGGGATCTTAAACACCGGGGAGCTGTTTTTT
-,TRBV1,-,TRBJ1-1,CTSSQDGPRDRGSEAFF,TGCACCAGCAGCCAAGATGGACCCCGGGACAGGGGCTCTGAAGCTTTCTTT